Described below is a single T cell receptor beta chain sequence and its context. Its target is not known. The read finishes 3 residues shy of the CDR3 end, and the germline J gene is used to complete it. Other DNA sequences in the sample encode the same CDR3. From germline, CDR1 is LNHNV and CDR2 YYDKDF (reference sequence). CDR3 length: 14 amino acids. Deletions cut 1 base from V and 6 bases from J, with 13 bases between. The source of the sample is a study of T cells in women clearing cervical HPV infection. Average input was roughly 1,200 ng genomic DNA for immunoSEQ TCR beta CDR3 amplification. Using immunoSEQ multiplex PCR, the repertoire was profiled, and TCRdb retains in-frame clones only, with some absent. Here the sample table reports some 25,000 clones. Whole-study findings and limits: CIN3+ cases had significantly higher TCR repertoire richness than controls, but evenness did not differ.

V usage is TRBV15 and J usage is TRBJ2-7, with D perhaps assigned TRBD1 or TRBD2 (7 bases each). The specimen sequenced was blood buffy coat. This TCR was sampled from a woman between 18 and 70 years old with a cervical HPV16 infection that either progressed to CIN3+ or cleared (not recorded which). The CDR3 DNA, read in part, is TGTGCCACCAGCAGAGGACAGGGAGGGCGCGAG. Encoded protein: CATSRGQGGRE. The whole CDR3 reads CATSRGQGGREQYF.